These 9 T cell receptor beta chains came from one sample sequenced in a study of identical twins. MiXCR, applied by TCRdb to the 5' RACE reads, yields one record per CDR3 protein. The sample has some 1,600,000 distinct CDR3 sequences, more than 30% seen once. The sequencing sample was made of cord blood. The source of these receptors is a newborn girl in good health.

The gene calls are TRBV14 and TRBJ2-1; 13 positions agree with TRBD2. CDR1 is SGHDN, CDR2 FVKESK, per germline. The CDR3 has 18 residues. The V segment lost 4 bases and the J segment 1 base; nucleotides outside the gene matches: 7. The CDR3 sequence: CASSRGLAGDSSYNEQFF. The CDR3 coding sequence is TGTGCCAGCAGCCGAGGACTAGCGGGGGACTCGTCCTACAATGAGCAGTTCTTC.

The chain carries TRBV12-3 or TRBV12-4 and TRBJ2-1; D is unclear. V lost 6 bases to trimming and J lost 2 bases, with 11 bases between them. This CDR3 has 14 amino acids. CDR3 amino acids: CASRASFTYNEQFF. CDR3 nucleotides: TGTGCCAGCAGAGCGTCCTTTACCTACAATGAGCAGTTCTTC.

This clonotype was detected a few times. The chain is built from TRBV25-1 and TRBJ1-6; D is undetermined. This CDR3 spans 19 amino acids. The germline V gene encodes CDR1 MGHDK and CDR2 SYGVNS. The CDR3 DNA follows: TGTGCTACCTTAAGAAAGCCCCCAGCCGTGGCTCGCTATAATTCACCCCTCCACTTT. The encoded protein is CATLRKPPAVARYNSPLHF.

The chain employs TRBV25-1 and TRBJ2-3; D is unresolved. V was cut by 1 base and J by 0 bases, with 14 bases left in between. The CDR3 is 17 amino acids. Germline V CDR1 and CDR2: MGHDK, SYGVNS. The CDR3 DNA reads as TGTGCCAGCAGTGAATGGGCCCAGGCCAGGAGCACAGATACGCAGTATTTT. It translates to CASSEWAQARSTDTQYF.

The V call is TRBV28, the J call TRBJ1-2; 8 nucleotides line up with TRBD1. CDR1 and CDR2 (germline): MDHEN, SYDVKM. This CDR3 has 14 amino acids. Germline trimming cut 7 bases from V and 5 bases from J; bases unmatched to any gene: 9. For the CDR3, the DNA is TGTGCCAGCATTCCGGGACAGGAGCCTTATGGCTACACCTTC. The encoded protein is CASIPGQEPYGYTF.

This sequence joins TRBV7-8 and TRBJ1-6, with no clear D. V lost 0 bases and J 9 bases, leaving 18 bases between the germline ends. Germline values: CDR1 SGHVS, CDR2 FQNEAQ. The CDR3 runs 17 residues. The CDR3 bases are TGTGCCAGCAGCTTAGCGAGCTTGCTAGGGAATGGTTCACCCCTCCACTTT. Amino acids: CASSLASLLGNGSPLHF.

This clonotype was counted between two and nine times. This chain links TRBV6-6 with TRBJ2-7; no clear D. The V end was cut by 6 bases, the J end by 5 bases, with 8 bases between. There are 11 residues in the CDR3. The germline V gene encodes CDR1 MNHNY and CDR2 SVGAGI (reference sequence). The CDR3 spells CASRYRDEQYF. Here the CDR3 DNA reads TGTGCCAGCAGGTACCGGGACGAGCAGTACTTC.

The V and J genes are TRBV5-5 and TRBJ2-5; D is undetermined. Germline assignment: CDR1 SGHKS and CDR2 YYEKEE (reference sequence). CDR3 size: 15 residues. Trimming removed 2 bases at V and 0 bases at J, with 11 bases between. CDR3 in amino acids: CASSFRGLNQETQYF. The CDR3 DNA is TGTGCCAGCAGCTTCCGCGGATTAAACCAAGAGACCCAGTACTTC.

This clonotype was seen only a few times. The chain carries TRBV6-1 and TRBJ2-4; D unclear. V gave up 0 bases and J gave up 2 bases, with 8 bases separating them. The CDR3 runs to 15 residues. Germline V gene data show CDR1 as MNHNS and CDR2 as SASEGT. CDR3 coding DNA: TGTGCCAGCAGTGAAGCGCCGGCTTCCAAAAACATTCAGTACTTC. Its translation: CASSEAPASKNIQYF.